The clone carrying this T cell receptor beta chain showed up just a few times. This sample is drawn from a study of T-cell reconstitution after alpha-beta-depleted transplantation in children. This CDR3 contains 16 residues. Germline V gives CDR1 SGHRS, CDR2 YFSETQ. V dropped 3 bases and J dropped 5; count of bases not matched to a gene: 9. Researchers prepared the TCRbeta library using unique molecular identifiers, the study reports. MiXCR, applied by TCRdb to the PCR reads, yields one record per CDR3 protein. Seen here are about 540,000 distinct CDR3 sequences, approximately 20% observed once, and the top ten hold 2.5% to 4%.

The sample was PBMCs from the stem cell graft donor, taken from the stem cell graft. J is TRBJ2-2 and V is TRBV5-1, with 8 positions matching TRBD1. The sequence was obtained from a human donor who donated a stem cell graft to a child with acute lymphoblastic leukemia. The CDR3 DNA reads TGCGCCAGCAGCTGGCCCCGGGACAGGCCGACCGGGGAGCTGTTTTTT. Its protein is CASSWPRDRPTGELFF.